This T cell receptor (beta chain) came from a study of T-cell memory formation after mild COVID-19. Points from the study as a whole: Some SARS-CoV-2-responding clones were already detected in memory before infection. There was no confirmation that second-wave clones peaking on day 37 were SARS-CoV-2 specific.

The germline V and J ends were trimmed by 5 bases and 1 base, with 12 bases remaining between them. The CDR3 totals 14 residues. The germline V gene has CDR1 SGHAT and CDR2 FQDESV (reference sequence). From the 5' RACE reads, TCRdb called clonotypes with MiXCR, one entry per CDR3 protein. The repertoire includes 300,000 to 400,000 distinct CDR3 sequences, 28% of them detected once, and roughly 12% sits in the top ten. The sample holds a few counts of this clonotype. Its antigen is as yet unknown. This clonotype originated in an adult woman who had mild COVID-19 (a few samples of this study predate the infection). Cell type and time point are not known. This rearrangement joins TRBV11-1 to TRBJ2-7; D remains ambiguous. The sample comprised PBMCs or a T cell subset sorted from them (not recorded which). This CDR3 reads CASSQDGFSYEQYF. The CDR3 nucleotides are TGTGCCAGCAGCCAGGACGGCTTTTCCTACGAGCAGTACTTC.